This T cell receptor (beta chain) was recorded in a study of blood T cell repertoires in COVID-19. TCRdb's table, derived via immunoSEQ multiplex PCR, lists solely in-frame clones and lacks some. The profile shows about 180,000 clones, more than 85% of them singletons. The germline gives CDR1 SGHVS, CDR2 FQNEAQ. The CDR3 is 14 amino acids. Trimming removed 0 bases at V and 1 base at J, with 6 bases between. The TCR comes from a man in his fifties or sixties with acute or convalescent COVID-19. Sequencing was done on a sample of peripheral blood. The chain joins TRBV7-8 to TRBJ1-1; no clear D. The CDR3 reads CASSLAPENTEAFF. For the CDR3, the DNA is TGTGCCAGCAGCTTAGCCCCAGAGAACACTGAAGCTTTCTTT.